The clone carrying this T cell receptor beta chain was observed many times. Its matching antigen is unknown. Healthy Caucasians were all of the donors. The record originates from a study of identical twins. Whole-study results and caveats: Models underestimated out-of-frame TCR alpha sharing in monozygotic twins.

The authors used template switching to add a universal primer site and gave cDNA unique molecular identifiers. One entry per CDR3 protein, called by TCRdb with MiXCR from the 5' RACE reads. The sample consists of approximately 670,000 distinct CDR3 sequences, 5.5% to 6.5% of them appearing once. This receptor was obtained from a man aged 18 to 29 in good health. The source material was naive T cells sorted from blood.

The CDR3: CASSSYLHEQFF. The CDR3 nucleotides are TGTGCCAGCAGTTCCTATCTCCATGAGCAGTTCTTC. This chain links TRBV12-3 or TRBV12-4 with TRBJ2-1; D unresolved. Trimming cost V 4 bases and J 8 bases, with 9 bases left between them. The CDR3 spans 12 residues.